Sequencing of this T cell receptor beta chain was carried out in a study of PD-L1 blockade in urothelial cancer. The repertoire was sequenced with immunoSEQ multiplex PCR; TCRdb's copy has only in-frame clones and lacks some. The data show tens of thousands of clones, with roughly 80% seen just once and approximately 2.1% held by the top ten. Sampling of each patient yielded between 1 and 8 specimens, collected pretreatment and on-treatment. This sequence was found in a man aged 45-60 years with urothelial cancer. The starting material was PBMCs, obtained around atezolizumab (anti-PD-L1) treatment.

This chain's CDR3 is CASEEAGNQPQHF. The CDR3 DNA sequence: TGTGCCAGCGAGGAGGCGGGTAATCAGCCCCAGCATTTT. The V and J genes are TRBV6-1 and TRBJ1-5; D unclear. Trimming left V 8 bases short and J 4 bases short, with 12 bases between. Germline CDR1 is MNHNS and CDR2 is SASEGT. This CDR3 contains 13 residues.